This T cell receptor (beta chain) was identified during a study of cytomegalovirus exposure and HLA in healthy donors. CDR1 is LGHNA, CDR2 YSLEER, per germline. This CDR3 spans 15 amino acids. Trimming cost V 0 bases and J 0 bases, with 6 bases left between them. General observations from the study: Only CMV serostatus was available as immune exposure information. Reported performance of the classifier showed diagnosis of cytomegalovirus status with high specificity and sensitivity. Sequencing artifact likely explains a cluster of highly shared sequence variants.

In regard to this clone: The target antigen is unknown. Different DNA sequences within this sample yield the same CDR3.

The PCR made use of 60 Vbeta and 13 Jbeta primers. The method was immunoSEQ multiplex PCR; TCRdb's version includes in-frame clones alone and lacks a portion of them. The sample yields 150,000 to 200,000 clones, 60% to 80% seen once. The receptor was derived from a woman aged 40 to 55 in good health and CMV-seronegative. Sequenced input: PBMCs. The chain employs TRBV4-3 and TRBJ2-1; no clear D. The CDR3 nucleotides are TGCGCCAGCAGCCAAGATCACAGCTCCTACAATGAGCAGTTCTTC. Translation gives CASSQDHSSYNEQFF.